The present T cell receptor beta chain was sequenced within a study of cytomegalovirus exposure and HLA in healthy donors. For the study at large: Around 180 million T cells yielded around 100 million unique TCR beta sequences, as an earlier analysis found. Study conclusions and caveats: A link between a missense DCLRE1C variant and TCR beta V- and J-gene trimming emerged from a later analysis. A list of 150 to 200 TCR beta chains associated with cytomegalovirus was given.

V lost 7 bases, J lost 7 bases, and 17 bases lay in between. The CDR3 loop spans 14 amino acids. Germline-derived CDR1 and CDR2 are SGHVS and FQNEAQ. This clone was recorded only once. Its antigen is unknown. Healthy bone marrow donors made up the donor group. The primer mix had 60 Vbeta and 13 Jbeta primers. The table came from immunoSEQ multiplex PCR; TCRdb's copy has only in-frame clones and leaves some out. The repertoire holds about 140,000 clones, with around 78% as singletons. The genes are TRBV7-8 and TRBJ2-1; tentative D call: TRBD2 (6 bases). The receptor's source is a man in his forties in good health and CMV-seronegative. The sample taken for sequencing was PBMCs. The CDR3 DNA follows: TGTGCCAGCACCCTGGCGGGACCGTCGAATGAGCAGTTCTTC. Translating gives CASTLAGPSNEQFF. The full variable domain, in which reference TRBV7-8 and TRBJ2-1 provide the parts outside the CDR3, is GAGVSQSPRYKVAKRGQDVALRCDPISGHVSLFWYQQALGQGPEFLTYFQNEAQLDKSGLPSDRFFAERPEGSVSTLKIQRTQQEDSAVYLCASTLAGPSNEQFFGPGTRLTVL.